A single sample is the source of the 24 T cell receptor beta chains below, sequenced in a study of post-analysis software for immune sequencing data. Study results and caveats: In patients, TRBV5-6, TRBV5-1 and TRBV20-1 belonged to roughly five TRBV segments found more frequently than in controls.

Unique molecular identifiers had been added to the TCR beta cDNA libraries. TCRdb processed the PCR reads anew with MiXCR; each CDR3 protein has one entry. Altogether over 300,000 distinct CDR3 sequences are present, around a third being singletons, with the ten largest covering under 15%. These TCRs' antigens remain unknown. Sequenced material: blood. These receptors were taken from a girl aged 5-17 years with multiple sclerosis.

The V gene is TRBV5-5, the J gene TRBJ1-5, with D hard to call. Trimming removed 0 bases at V and 5 bases at J, with 12 bases between. This CDR3 is built from 15 residues. Germline CDR1 reads SGHKS; CDR2 reads YYEKEE (reference sequence). The CDR3 DNA reads TGTGCCAGCAGCTTGGCGGACGGAGGGCATCAGCCCCAGCATTTT. Protein sequence: CASSLADGGHQPQHF.

This clonotype was picked up many times. This rearrangement joins TRBV7-2 to TRBJ2-5; no clear D gene. V was trimmed by 3 bases and J by 2 bases, leaving 10 bases between them. The CDR3 covers 14 residues. From germline, CDR1 is SGHTA and CDR2 FQGNSA. The DNA for the CDR3 is TGTGCCAGCAGCTTTAGCCCCGGACAAGAGACCCAGTACTTC. Protein sequence: CASSFSPGQETQYF.

The genes are TRBV5-5 and TRBJ2-3; no clear D gene. CDR1 and CDR2 from the germline V gene are SGHKS and YYEKEE (reference sequence). V gave up 4 bases and J gave up 5 bases, with 20 bases separating them. This CDR3 has 16 amino acids. CDR3 DNA: TGTGCCAGCAGCAGAAGGACGGAACCTGTCAGAGATACGCAGTATTTT. Translated: CASSRRTEPVRDTQYF.

Worth noting for this clonotype: Compared with germline, one end of the junction differs, possibly owing to a read error. V is TRBV11-2 and J is TRBJ2-7; the D gene could be TRBD1 or TRBD2 (5 bases each). CDR3 length equals 14 residues. Germline V lookup: CDR1 SGHAT, CDR2 FQNNGV. The CDR3 DNA sequence: TGTGACAGCAGCGAGAGTTGGGACCCCTCTACCCAGTACTTC. As protein: CDSSESWDPSTQYF.

V is TRBV28 and J is TRBJ2-7, with 11 bases aligning to TRBD2. The CDR3 has 20 residues. The ends lost 3 bases at V and 1 base at J; junction bases unmatched: 17. Germline lookup yields CDR1 MDHEN and CDR2 SYDVKM. The DNA of the CDR3 is TGTGCCAGCAGTTTTTCCGCCGGGACGACGGGACTAGCGGCTTCCTACGAGCAGTACTTC. Its protein product is CASSFSAGTTGLAASYEQYF.

This clonotype showed up just a few times. Given a much more abundant clone one base away, this may be a read error. The V and J genes are TRBV10-3 and TRBJ2-3; TRBD2 agrees at 7 bases. In germline, CDR1 is ENHRY, CDR2 SYGVKD. The CDR3 loop spans 13 amino acids. This CDR3 is CAVSERGTDTQYF. CDR3 bases: TGTGCCGTCAGTGAGCGGGGTACAGATACGCAGTATTTT.

The DNA of the CDR3 is TGCAGCGTTGATAGGGTCAACTATGGCTACACCTTC. It specifies CSVDRVNYGYTF. The chain uses TRBV29-1 and TRBJ1-2; D gene unclear. Germline V gene sequence: CDR1 SQVTM, CDR2 ANQGSEA. The CDR3 contains 12 residues. Trimming cost V 3 bases and J 2 bases, with 7 bases left between them.

The genes are TRBV7-8 and TRBJ1-2; TRBD1 matches at 11 bases. With 5 bases clipped from V and 8 bases from J, the junction kept 10 bases outside the gene matches. Germline CDR1 reads SGHVS; CDR2 reads FQNEAQ. The CDR3 runs to 15 residues. CDR3 DNA sequence: TGTGCCAGCAGCCCTAGGACAGGGGGCGCAAAGGGCTACACCTTC. Translation: CASSPRTGGAKGYTF.

The CDR3 nucleotides read TGTGCCACCAGTGACCCGACTCATCGCACCGGGGAGCTGTTTTTT. Its translation is CATSDPTHRTGELFF. The V call is TRBV24-1, the J call TRBJ2-2; no clear D gene. The V gene's germline CDR1 is KGHDR and CDR2 SFDVKD. The CDR3 runs to 15 residues. V was pared by 4 bases and J by 4 bases, with 12 bases between.

This clonotype has only a few counts. V gene TRBV7-2 combines with J gene TRBJ2-3, with TRBD1 identical over 7 bases. Germline assignment: CDR1 SGHTA and CDR2 FQGNSA. The CDR3 is 19 amino acids. Trimming took 0 bases from V and 1 from J; bases not matched to a gene: 13. The CDR3 is CASSLAQILRGLGTDTQYF. The CDR3 nucleotides read TGTGCCAGCAGCTTAGCGCAAATTCTCAGGGGGTTGGGCACAGATACGCAGTATTTT.

The gene calls are TRBV4-1 and TRBJ2-1; either TRBD1 or TRBD2 may supply D (7 bases each). Trimming stripped 3 bases from V and 9 bases from J, with 12 bases between. The CDR3 consists of 13 residues. CDR1 and CDR2 from the germline V gene are MGHRA and YSYEKL. Here the CDR3 reads CASSHPRGGEQFF. The CDR3 bases are TGCGCCAGCAGCCACCCCAGGGGGGGTGAGCAGTTCTTC.

The chain uses TRBV6-5 and TRBJ2-5; 10 nucleotides line up with TRBD1. The V gene's germline CDR1 is MNHEY and CDR2 SVGAGI. Losses at the gene ends were 0 bases for V and 5 bases for J; bases not matched to a gene: 3. The CDR3 length is 15 residues. The DNA for the CDR3 is TGTGCCAGCAGTTACTCCGGGACAGGGGAGGAGACCCAGTACTTC. Protein: CASSYSGTGEETQYF.

This clonotype was seen only a few times. The rearrangement joins TRBV18 to TRBJ1-1; no firm D call. The V end was cut by 3 bases, the J end by 1 base, with 12 bases between. Germline CDR1 is KGHSH and CDR2 is LQKENI. The CDR3 loop spans 15 amino acids. The CDR3 nucleotides read TGTGCCAGCTCACCGGTTCTAGTAGGGAACACTGAAGCTTTCTTT. It is translated as CASSPVLVGNTEAFF.

This sequence joins TRBV30 and TRBJ1-4; tentative D call: TRBD1 (6 bases). V lost 3 bases and J 8 bases, leaving 19 bases between the germline ends. Germline CDR1 and CDR2: GTSNPN and SVGIG (reference sequence). The CDR3 is 15 residues long. The CDR3 loop is CAWRREGHLREKLFF. Here the CDR3 DNA reads TGTGCCTGGAGGAGGGAGGGACACCTTCGGGAAAAACTGTTTTTT.

Remarks on this clonotype: With a much larger clone just one base away, this may be a read error. This rearrangement joins TRBV12-3 or TRBV12-4 to TRBJ2-1, with D perhaps matching TRBD1 (7 bases). The CDR3 is made up of 15 amino acids. Trimming pared 6 bases from V and 9 bases from J, leaving 21 bases between. CDR3 sequence: CASREGAGGYGEQFF. As DNA, the CDR3 is TGTGCCAGCAGGGAGGGTGCAGGGGGTTATGGTGAGCAGTTCTTC.

V and J are TRBV20-1 and TRBJ2-7; no reliable D call. Per germline, CDR1 DFQATT and CDR2 SNEGSKA (reference sequence). Trimming took off 6 bases at V and 5 bases at J, with 11 bases between the two ends. CDR3 size: 11 residues. The CDR3 DNA follows: TGCAGTGCACGACCTGGGCACGAGCAGTACTTC. It codes for CSARPGHEQYF.

The sample holds many counts of this clonotype. The J gene is TRBJ2-5, the V gene TRBV9; D possibly matches TRBD1 or TRBD2 (5 bases each). The CDR3 totals 14 residues. Per germline, CDR1 SGDLS and CDR2 YYNGEE. The V gene lost 2 bases and the J gene lost 4 bases, with 12 bases spanning the gap. CDR3 in DNA: TGTGCCAGCAGCGTTACAGGAGAGGGAGAGACCCAGTACTTC. Its protein is CASSVTGEGETQYF.

The genes are TRBV5-1 and TRBJ2-4; 8 bases agree with TRBD2. J was trimmed by 7 bases and V by 5 bases; bases with no gene match: 11. CDR1 and CDR2 (germline): SGHRS, YFSETQ. CDR3 length: 15 residues. The DNA for the CDR3 is TGCGCCAGCAGGTCGGGACTAGAAATCAAGAACATTCAGTACTTC. Translation gives CASRSGLEIKNIQYF.

V gene TRBV15 combines with J gene TRBJ2-3; no firm D call. V shed 1 base and J shed 4 bases, with 9 bases lying between them. The CDR3 is 14 residues long. CDR1 is LNHNV and CDR2 is YYDKDF in the germline V gene (reference sequence). For the CDR3, the DNA is TGTGCCACCAGCAGAGGTAACGCTGCAGATACGCAGTATTTT. Its protein is CATSRGNAADTQYF. The variable domain in full, with the rest retrieved from reference TRBV15 and TRBJ2-3, is DAMVIQNPRYQVTQFGKPVTLSCSQTLNHNVMYWYQQKSSQAPKLLFHYYDKDFNNEADTPDNFQSRRPNTSFCFLDIRSPGLGDTAMYLCATSRGNAADTQYFGPGTRLTVL.

CDR3 in DNA: TGCGCCAGCAGCTTTGGGCAAGACGCAGATACGCAGTATTTT. This encodes CASSFGQDADTQYF. The chain couples TRBV5-1 to TRBJ2-3; D remains unclear. CDR3 size: 14 residues. The V end was cut by 2 bases, the J end by 4 bases, with 11 bases between. CDR1 and CDR2 (germline): SGHRS, YFSETQ.

The V and J genes are TRBV27 and TRBJ1-1; no clear D gene. V lost 7 bases to trimming and J lost 1 base, with 13 bases between them. The CDR3 spans 14 residues. The V gene's germline CDR1 is MNHEY and CDR2 SMNVEV (reference sequence). The CDR3 DNA sequence: TGTGCCAGCAACCCTTCCTACCAGAACACTGAAGCTTTCTTT. This sequence encodes CASNPSYQNTEAFF.

This clonotype was seen only a few times. The gene calls are TRBV12-3 or TRBV12-4 and TRBJ2-3, with D possibly matching TRBD2 (5 bases). The V end was cut by 2 bases, the J end by 0 bases, with 15 bases between. The length of the CDR3 is 17 residues. This chain's CDR3 is CASSLPLRLISTDTQYF. As DNA, the CDR3 is TGTGCCAGCAGTTTACCTCTCCGACTAATTAGCACAGATACGCAGTATTTT.

The gene calls are TRBV7-2 and TRBJ1-4; D not resolved. The CDR3 covers 15 residues. Deletions cut 7 bases from V and 0 bases from J, with 12 bases between. Germline CDR1 SGHTA, CDR2 FQGNSA. CDR3 DNA sequence: TGTGCCAGCACCCGAGAGCCTGCAACTAATGAAAAACTGTTTTTT. Its protein is CASTREPATNEKLFF.

This clonotype was counted a few times. Mismatch with germline at one junction end may stem from a read error. V is TRBV5-1 and J is TRBJ2-4; 8 positions agree with TRBD1. The germline V gene encodes CDR1 SGHRS and CDR2 YFSETQ. The CDR3 consists of 13 residues. The CDR3 loop reads CASSLGQENIQYF. The CDR3 DNA reads as TGCGCCAGCAGTTTGGGACAGGAAAACATTCAGTACTTC.